The 29 T cell receptor beta chains presented below share a single source sample, sequenced in a study of shared clonotypes between healthy human individuals. The table came from immunoSEQ multiplex PCR; TCRdb's copy has only in-frame clones and leaves some out. Among millions of clones listed, around 90% were seen once. The sequenced sample was naive CD4+ T cells sorted from blood. Regarding subset: CD45RA+ positively selected. The receptor source for this set is a man aged 18 to 30 in good health.

There are a few counts of this clone. V is TRBV5-4 and J is TRBJ1-1, with TRBD1 identical over 7 bases. Trimming at V came to 0 bases and at J to 0 bases, leaving 11 bases not matched to a gene. This CDR3 region has 18 residues. Germline V gene lookup returns CDR1 SGHNT and CDR2 YYREEE (reference sequence). The CDR3 DNA reads as TGTGCCAGCAGCTTGGGAGGTACGGGACAGTACATGAACACTGAAGCTTTCTTT. As protein: CASSLGGTGQYMNTEAFF.

The chain employs TRBV12-5 and TRBJ1-2; D is unresolved. The CDR3 runs to 12 residues. The V gene's germline CDR1 is LGHNT and CDR2 FRNRAP. V was pared by 1 base and J by 1 base, with 1 base between. The CDR3 sequence: CASGLGNYGYTF. The CDR3 DNA reads TGTGCTAGTGGTTTGGGTAACTATGGCTACACCTTC.

The chain has TRBV6-5 and TRBJ1-2; 7 nucleotides line up with TRBD1. CDR1 is MNHEY, CDR2 SVGAGI, per germline. V was pared by 7 bases and J by 0 bases, with 5 bases of the junction left unmatched. This CDR3 has 14 amino acids. CDR3 protein: CASTSGTANYGYTF. DNA of the CDR3: TGTGCCAGCACCTCCGGGACAGCTAACTATGGCTACACCTTC.

The V gene is TRBV18, the J gene TRBJ2-7, with unresolved D. Germline V lookup: CDR1 KGHSH, CDR2 LQKENI. V was trimmed by 5 bases and J by 3 bases, leaving 17 bases between them. The length of the CDR3 is 15 residues. The CDR3 is CASSSVATEHYEQYF. CDR3 in DNA: TGTGCCAGCTCATCTGTCGCGACGGAACACTACGAGCAGTACTTC.

With regard to this clone: Other DNA sequences in this sample translate to the same CDR3. V gene TRBV18 combines with J gene TRBJ1-4, with a weak D call TRBD1 (6 bases). Between the trimmed V and J ends, which lost 1 base and 8 bases, there was a span of 8 bases. Germline V lookup: CDR1 KGHSH, CDR2 LQKENI. The CDR3 has 13 residues. The CDR3 DNA follows: TGTGCCAGCTCACCACAGGGGGGGGAAAAACTGTTTTTT. This codes for CASSPQGGEKLFF. Looking up the rest from reference TRBV18 and TRBJ1-4 gives the full variable domain: NAGVMQNPRHLVRRRGQEARLRCSPMKGHSHVYWYRQLPEEGLKFMVYLQKENIIDESGMPKERFSAEFPKEGPSILRIQQVVRGDSAAYFCASSPQGGEKLFFGSGTQLSVL.

The rearrangement links TRBV5-1 to TRBJ1-4; possibly TRBD1 for D (5 bases). Trimming pared 4 bases from V and 0 bases from J, leaving 16 bases between. Germline V gene data show CDR1 as SGHRS and CDR2 as YFSETQ. The length of the CDR3 is 17 residues. The CDR3 DNA reads TGCGCCAGCAGCCCCCAAGCGGTGGGGGCAACTAATGAAAAACTGTTTTTT. Its protein is CASSPQAVGATNEKLFF.

This CDR3 reads CASSLALRGADEQYF. The CDR3 nucleotides are TGTGCCAGCAGCTTAGCGTTGCGGGGGGCCGACGAGCAGTACTTC. The chain joins TRBV7-6 to TRBJ2-7; 8 bases are a match to TRBD2. Per the germline V gene, CDR1 is SGHVS and CDR2 is FNYEAQ. Trimming took 0 bases from V and 5 from J; bases not matched to a gene: 6. The CDR3 contains 15 residues.

This clone has a single count. This rearrangement joins TRBV7-9 to TRBJ2-5; 12 nucleotides line up with TRBD1. Judging by the DNA end, TRBJ2-7 fits better; the J call may be wrong. Per the germline V gene, CDR1 is SEHNR and CDR2 is FQNEAQ (reference sequence). The CDR3 contains 15 residues. The CDR3 protein is CASSLRDRGHYEQYF. Here the CDR3 DNA reads TGTGCCAGCAGCTTAAGGGACAGGGGGCACTACGAGCAGTACTTC.

This chain uses TRBV11-2 with TRBJ2-5; 7 bases map to TRBD1. CDR1 SGHAT and CDR2 FQNNGV come from the germline V gene. The CDR3 totals 17 residues. J lost 1 base, V lost 5 bases, and 13 bases had no gene match. CDR3 coding DNA: TGTGCCAGCAGCCCGACGAACTCCGGGACAGTCCAAGAGACCCAGTACTTC. This encodes CASSPTNSGTVQETQYF.

The genes are TRBV5-4 and TRBJ2-2; TRBD2 aligns across 7 bases. Germline CDR1 reads SGHNT; CDR2 reads YYREEE (reference sequence). CDR3 length equals 15 residues. V gave up 2 bases and J gave up 8 bases; unmatched junction bases: 9. The CDR3 DNA follows: TGTGCCAGCAGCTTCCCGGGACTATCTAAGGGGGAGCTGTTTTTT. This gives the protein CASSFPGLSKGELFF.

The V and J genes are TRBV11-2 and TRBJ2-7; tentatively, D is TRBD2 (6 bases). Trimming took 5 bases from V and 2 from J, leaving 13 bases between them. CDR3 size: 14 residues. Germline CDR1 SGHAT, CDR2 FQNNGV. CDR3 DNA sequence: TGTGCCAGCAGCCTCTGGCGGGATCCCTACGAGCAGTACTTC. It specifies CASSLWRDPYEQYF.

J is TRBJ1-4 and V is TRBV28; no firm D call. The CDR3 consists of 18 residues. CDR1 MDHEN and CDR2 SYDVKM come from the germline V gene. The V end was cut by 6 bases, the J end by 0 bases, with 20 bases between. The CDR3 DNA is TGTGCCAGCAGGCAAAGGCGGATTGTTGGGGCAACTAATGAAAAACTGTTTTTT. Amino acids: CASRQRRIVGATNEKLFF.

With regard to this clone: Different DNA sequences within this sample yield the same CDR3. This chain uses TRBV2 with TRBJ2-1; D unclear. The germline CDR1 and CDR2 sequences are SNHLY and FYNNEI. Trimming pared 3 bases from V and 1 base from J, leaving 4 bases between. The CDR3 covers 13 residues. The DNA for the CDR3 is TGTGCCAGCAGTGAGGGTTCCTACAATGAGCAGTTCTTC. It yields the protein CASSEGSYNEQFF.

The chain is built from TRBV15 and TRBJ2-1; D uncertain. CDR1 and CDR2 (germline): LNHNV, YYDKDF (reference sequence). The CDR3 extends over 18 amino acids. V was clipped by 5 bases and J by 1 base, with 21 bases between them. The CDR3 loop is CATSESLRTQRSYNEQFF. In DNA form, the CDR3 reads TGTGCCACCAGCGAGAGTCTCAGGACCCAAAGGTCCTACAATGAGCAGTTCTTC.

This clone was seen only once. The chain uses TRBV2 and TRBJ2-7; TRBD2 aligns across 8 bases. The germline V gene has CDR1 SNHLY and CDR2 FYNNEI. There are 14 residues in the CDR3. The J segment lost 0 bases and the V segment lost 6 bases, leaving 4 bases of the junction unmatched. In DNA form, the CDR3 reads TGTGCCAGCAGGCTAGCGGGCCACTCCTACGAGCAGTACTTC. Translating gives CASRLAGHSYEQYF. Full variable domain (outside the CDR3, taken from reference TRBV2 and TRBJ2-7): EPEVTQTPSHQVTQMGQEVILRCVPISNHLYFYWYRQILGQKVEFLVSFYNNEISEKSEIFDDQFSVERPDGSNFTLKIRSTKLEDSAMYFCASRLAGHSYEQYFGPGTRLTVT.

The J gene is TRBJ2-3, the V gene TRBV10-1; TRBD2 matches 14 bases. Trimming removed 8 bases from V and 2 bases from J; junction bases left unmatched: 3. In germline, CDR1 is WNHNN, CDR2 SYGVQD (reference sequence). This CDR3 has 15 residues. In DNA, the CDR3 is TGCGCCAGCGGGACTAGCGGGAGAAACACAGATACGCAGTATTTT. Protein product: CASGTSGRNTDTQYF.

The V gene is TRBV27, the J gene TRBJ1-1; D gene unclear. The germline V gene encodes CDR1 MNHEY and CDR2 SMNVEV (reference sequence). This CDR3 spans 12 amino acids. V shed 3 bases and J shed 8 bases, with 10 bases lying between them. As DNA, the CDR3 is TGTGCCAGCAGTTTTAGTGGTGGCGAAGCTTTCTTT. It encodes CASSFSGGEAFF.

The J gene is TRBJ2-7, the V gene TRBV10-3; unclear D gene. The V gene lost 10 bases and the J gene lost 0 bases, with 13 bases spanning the gap. Germline V gene data show CDR1 as ENHRY and CDR2 as SYGVKD. The CDR3 runs 13 residues. The CDR3 reads CATKGVSSYEQYF. CDR3 bases: TGTGCCACGAAAGGAGTCAGCTCCTACGAGCAGTACTTC.

CDR3 bases: TGCGCCAGCAGCCTGGCCCGGGGGCGCGCAGGAAACACCATATATTTT. Translation: CASSLARGRAGNTIYF. The gene calls are TRBV5-1 and TRBJ1-3; the D gene is possibly TRBD1 (6 bases). The V end lost 4 bases, the J end lost 4 bases, and 18 bases lay between the germline ends. This CDR3 has 16 amino acids. The germline gives CDR1 SGHRS, CDR2 YFSETQ.

This clone was seen a single time. Different DNA sequences within this sample yield the same CDR3. The chain joins TRBV6-6 to TRBJ1-2, with a tentative D call TRBD1 (6 bases). Per the germline V gene, CDR1 is MNHNY and CDR2 is SVGAGI (reference sequence). CDR3 length equals 13 residues. The V and J ends lost 6 bases and 5 bases respectively, with 13 bases between them. The CDR3 spells CASSQGQGYGYTF. CDR3 in DNA: TGTGCCAGCAGCCAGGGCCAGGGGTATGGCTACACCTTC.

The chain has TRBV2 and TRBJ1-5; 7 positions match TRBD1. The CDR3 consists of 15 residues. With 2 bases clipped from V and 3 bases from J, the junction kept 4 bases outside the gene matches. Per the germline V gene, CDR1 is SNHLY and CDR2 is FYNNEI. Written as DNA, the CDR3 is TGTGCCAGCAGTGAAAGGGACAGTAACAATCAGCCCCAGCATTTT. Protein: CASSERDSNNQPQHF.

The chain carries TRBV29-1 and TRBJ1-1; 7 nucleotides align to TRBD1. Germline V gene lookup returns CDR1 SQVTM and CDR2 ANQGSEA. V shed 7 bases and J 5 bases; nucleotides not matched to a gene: 10. The CDR3 spans 13 residues. This CDR3 reads CSARNDRVTEAFF. The CDR3 nucleotides are TGCAGCGCCCGAAACGACAGGGTGACTGAAGCTTTCTTT.

V usage is TRBV7-9 and J usage is TRBJ1-4; maybe TRBD1 (6 bases). The CDR3 covers 13 residues. The germline CDR1 and CDR2 sequences are SEHNR and FQNEAQ (reference sequence). Trimming removed 4 bases from V and 8 bases from J, with 11 bases in between. The CDR3 DNA reads TGTGCCAGCAGCTCCAGGGGTGGGGAAAAACTGTTTTTT. It specifies CASSSRGGEKLFF.

The rearrangement uses TRBV5-5 and TRBJ1-1, with D possibly being TRBD1 (6 bases). Between the trimmed V and J ends, which lost 5 bases and 6 bases, there was a span of 23 bases. Germline lookup yields CDR1 SGHKS and CDR2 YYEKEE (reference sequence). The CDR3 length is 16 residues. The DNA of the CDR3 is TGTGCCAGCAGTCTTGTGGGAGGGGGAGATAGAGCTGAAGCTTTCTTT. Translation: CASSLVGGGDRAEAFF.

This clone was picked up one time. The chain carries TRBV9 and TRBJ2-3; 10 bases are shared with TRBD2. Trimming cost V 0 bases and J 6 bases; bases outside gene matches: 7. From germline, CDR1 is SGDLS and CDR2 YYNGEE. This CDR3 region has 16 residues. In DNA, the CDR3 is TGTGCCAGCAGCGTAGTTAGCGGGGGGCTGTGGGATACGCAGTATTTT. Amino acids: CASSVVSGGLWDTQYF.

The chain recombines TRBV10-1 with TRBJ2-3; 11 bases align to TRBD2. V shed 0 bases, J shed 2 bases, and the junction held 1 base outside the gene matches. Germline values: CDR1 WNHNN, CDR2 SYGVQD (reference sequence). CDR3 length: 16 residues. The CDR3 region has the DNA TGCGCCAGCAGTGAGTCTAGCGGGAGGGACACAGATACGCAGTATTTT. Amino acids: CASSESSGRDTDTQYF.

The J gene is TRBJ2-6, the V gene TRBV6-1; TRBD2 matches at 7 bases. The CDR3 contains 20 residues. V dropped 0 bases and J dropped 4; count of bases not matched to a gene: 15. Per the germline V gene, CDR1 is MNHNS and CDR2 is SASEGT. The CDR3 reads CASSEASQVAGVPGANVLTF. The CDR3 DNA follows: TGTGCCAGCAGTGAAGCGTCCCAGGTAGCGGGTGTCCCAGGGGCCAACGTCCTGACTTTC.

CDR3 amino acids: CASSITGGENNEQFF. The DNA for the CDR3 is TGTGCCAGTAGTATTACCGGGGGGGAGAACAATGAGCAGTTCTTC. V gene TRBV19 combines with J gene TRBJ2-1; 8 nucleotides match TRBD2. V was clipped by 3 bases and J by 5 bases; unmatched bases: 6. This CDR3 region has 15 residues. The V gene's germline CDR1 is LNHDA and CDR2 SQIVND (reference sequence).

Here the CDR3 reads CAWRSGPQNIQYF. In DNA form, the CDR3 reads TGTGCCTGGAGGTCCGGACCTCAAAACATTCAGTACTTC. The chain is built from TRBV30 and TRBJ2-4, with D uncertain. This CDR3 is built from 13 residues. Trimming took off 3 bases at V and 5 bases at J, with 11 bases between the two ends. The V gene's germline CDR1 is GTSNPN and CDR2 SVGIG (reference sequence).